This T cell receptor (beta chain) originates from a study of blood T cell repertoires in COVID-19. Overall study context: Material from acute and convalescent COVID-19 was sourced from the United States, Italy and Spain. The analysed material was cDNA or gDNA that came from T cells, B-cell-depleted T cells, or PBMCs.

CDR1 is MNHEY, CDR2 SMNVEV, per germline (reference sequence). Trimming at V came to 4 bases and at J to 2 bases, leaving 5 bases not matched to a gene. The CDR3 extends over 15 amino acids. Only in-frame clones appear in the TCRdb table, and some are missing; sequencing was by immunoSEQ multiplex PCR. Seen here are around 280,000 clones, 70% to 90% observed once, and the top ten hold under 7%. The rearrangement uses TRBV27 and TRBJ2-7; 10 positions match TRBD1. Sample: PBMCs or T cells enriched from blood (not recorded which). The sequence derives from a middle-aged woman who had recovered from COVID-19. The CDR3 protein is CASSYGTGAPYEQYF. As DNA, the CDR3 is TGTGCCAGCAGTTACGGGACAGGGGCACCCTACGAGCAGTACTTC.